These T cell receptor beta chains were read from a single sample in a study of T cells in Graves' hyperthyroidism and ophthalmopathy. TCRdb re-called the multiplex PCR reads through MiXCR, storing one row per CDR3 protein. The table records 400,000 to 600,000 distinct CDR3 sequences, 15% to 20% of them present only once. The specimen was blood. These receptors were collected from a woman between 25 and 40 years old with Graves' ophthalmopathy. Each CDR3 is given with its conserved first and last residue. Fields, in order: D gene, CDR3 length, J gene, V gene, clone size, CDR3 DNA, CDR3 protein. A D gene is named only where the DNA matches it firmly. Expanded clones are given a class, and other clones once, few, many or no size at all.

.	14	TRBJ1-4	TRBV10-3	.	TGTGCCACACGAGGATCTTCAACTAATGAAAAACTGTTTTTT	CATRGSSTNEKLFF
TRBD2	15	TRBJ2-1	TRBV2	many	TGTGCCAGCAGTGAGCCTAGCGGTTTATACAATGAGCAGTTCTTC	CASSEPSGLYNEQFF
.	15	TRBJ2-1	TRBV3-1	many	TGTGCCAGCAGCCCCACCCGTGAACGAGGGGTTGAGCAGTTCTTC	CASSPTRERGVEQFF
.	17	TRBJ2-1	TRBV10-3	few	TGTGCCATCAGTGAGAAGGTCCGGACTGAGGGGGTCTATGAGCAGTTCTTC	CAISEKVRTEGVYEQFF
.	14	TRBJ2-3	TRBV20-1	many	TGCAGTGCTTCGAGTGGGAGGCGGACAGATACGCAGTATTTT	CSASSGRRTDTQYF
.	14	TRBJ1-3	TRBV5-4	.	TGTGCCAGCAGCTTTCAAGACTCTGGAAACACCATATATTTT	CASSFQDSGNTIYF
TRBD2	15	TRBJ2-7	TRBV20-1	.	TGCAGTGCTAGAGTTGGCGGGAGGATCAGCAACGAGCAGTACTTC	CSARVGGRISNEQYF
.	15	TRBJ1-1	TRBV3-1	many	TGTGCCAGCAGCCAAGATCAAGTAGTAGGGCAAGAAGCTTTCTTT	CASSQDQVVGQEAFF
.	15	TRBJ1-5	TRBV6-2/TRBV6-3	few	TGTGCCAGCAGCTCTACCCGAGGGGCCAGACAGCCCCAGCATTTT	CASSSTRGARQPQHF
TRBD1	13	TRBJ2-6	TRBV25-1	few	TGTGCCAGCAGAAGACAGGGGGCAGAAGTCCTGACTTTC	CASRRQGAEVLTF
.	12	TRBJ2-5	TRBV2	many	TGTGCCAGCAACAGGTTACAAGAGACCCAGTACTTC	CASNRLQETQYF
TRBD1	11	TRBJ2-7	TRBV20-1	.	TGCAGTGCTAGTGACAGGGCCGAGCAGTACTTC	CSASDRAEQYF
.	16	TRBJ2-1	TRBV10-3	.	TGTGCCATCAGTGAGTCGCAGGGAGTCCCCTACAATGAGCAGTTCTTC	CAISESQGVPYNEQFF
.	13	TRBJ2-7	TRBV2	.	TGTGCCAGCAAGGAGGACAGCTCCTACGAGCAGTACTTC	CASKEDSSYEQYF
TRBD1	16	TRBJ2-3	TRBV25-1	.	TGTGCCAGCAGTGACTACGGGACAGGGGACACAGATACGCAGTATTTT	CASSDYGTGDTDTQYF
.	18	TRBJ1-4	TRBV18	few	TGTGCCAGCTCACCACTTAGGGGGAACCCTGCAACTAATGAAAAACTGTTTTTT	CASSPLRGNPATNEKLFF
.	14	TRBJ2-2	TRBV6-5	.	TGTGCCAGCAGTTACGATCGTTTAACCGGGGAGCTGTTTTTT	CASSYDRLTGELFF
.	11	TRBJ2-1	TRBV7-8	.	TGTGCCAGCAGCCATGCCAATGAGCAGTTCTTC	CASSHANEQFF
TRBD1	15	TRBJ2-7	TRBV19	.	TGTGCCAGTAGAACCGGGACAGGGAACTCCTACGAGCAGTACTTC	CASRTGTGNSYEQYF